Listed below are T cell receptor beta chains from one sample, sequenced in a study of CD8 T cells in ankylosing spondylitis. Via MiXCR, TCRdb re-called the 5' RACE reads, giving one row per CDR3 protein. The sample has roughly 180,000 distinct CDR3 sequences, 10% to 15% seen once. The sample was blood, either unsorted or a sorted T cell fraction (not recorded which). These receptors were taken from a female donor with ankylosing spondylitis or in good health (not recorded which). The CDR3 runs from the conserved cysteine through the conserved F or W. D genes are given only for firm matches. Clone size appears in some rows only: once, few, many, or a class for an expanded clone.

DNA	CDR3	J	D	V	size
TGTGCCAGCACCCAACCCGGGACAGGACAAGAGACCCAGTACTTC	CASTQPGTGQETQYF	TRBJ2-5	TRBD1	TRBV3-1	NA
TGCGCCAGCAGCTTGTTACGGCTAGCGGGAGTAGGTGAGCAGTTCTTC	CASSLLRLAGVGEQFF	TRBJ2-1	TRBD2	TRBV5-1	many
TGTGCCACCAGTGATACTAGCGGGGGCACAGATACGCAGTATTTT	CATSDTSGGTDTQYF	TRBJ2-3	TRBD2	TRBV24-1	few
TGTGCCAGCAGCGTCGGGACTAGTGTGTACGAGCAGTACTTC	CASSVGTSVYEQYF	TRBJ2-7	TRBD2	TRBV9	many
TGCGCCAGCAGCCTGTATTCCCTGGGACAGGGGGTAACTGAAGCTTTCTTT	CASSLYSLGQGVTEAFF	TRBJ1-1	TRBD1	TRBV5-1	many
TGTGCCAGCAGTGAGGGACAGGCTTCCTACCATTCACCCCTCCACTTT	CASSEGQASYHSPLHF	TRBJ1-6	TRBD1	TRBV2	few
TGCGCCAGCAGCCAAGTACAGGGCCCAGGTGTCCTGACTTTC	CASSQVQGPGVLTF	TRBJ2-6	NA	TRBV4-1	many
TGTGCCAGCGGGGACAGAGGGCATGAGCAGTTCTTC	CASGDRGHEQFF	TRBJ2-1	TRBD1	TRBV27	many
TGTGCCAGCAGTTTAGCTGCTCGGGCCAACGTCCTGACTTTC	CASSLAARANVLTF	TRBJ2-6	NA	TRBV27	few
TGCGCCAGCAGCTTATACAGGGTTGGGGATGAAAAACTGTTTTTT	CASSLYRVGDEKLFF	TRBJ1-4	NA	TRBV5-1	many
TGTGCCAGCAGTTTCCAGGGTTCGGGGGAGCAGTACTTC	CASSFQGSGEQYF	TRBJ2-7	NA	TRBV27	many
TGTGCCAGCAGCTTGGCCCGAGATTATGGCTACACCTTC	CASSLARDYGYTF	TRBJ1-2	NA	TRBV5-6	many
TGTGCCAGCAGCCAAGAGGACGAAAAACTGTTTTTT	CASSQEDEKLFF	TRBJ1-4	NA	TRBV3-1	NA
TGCGCCAGCAGCCAAGATCCGGGACTGACAACAGATACGCAGTATTTT	CASSQDPGLTTDTQYF	TRBJ2-3	NA	TRBV4-3	few
TGTGCCAGCAGCCTCTCGGGACAGTTGAACACTGAAGCTTTCTTT	CASSLSGQLNTEAFF	TRBJ1-1	TRBD1	TRBV9	many
TGTGCCAGCAGTTCTACAGGGAGCCACGAGCAGTACTTC	CASSSTGSHEQYF	TRBJ2-7	NA	TRBV12-3/TRBV12-4	many